This T cell receptor beta chain was captured by sequencing in a study of T cell repertoires in cytomegalovirus infection. One entry per CDR3 protein results from TCRdb running MiXCR on the reads. The sample lists some 390,000 distinct CDR3 sequences, about a sixth occurring once. The sample holds a few counts of this clonotype. V was pared by 0 bases and J by 4 bases, with 9 bases between. This CDR3 region has 14 residues. Germline CDR1 and CDR2: MNHNS and SASEGT. The sample was PBMCs. This clonotype originated in a human donor in good health (CMV status not recorded). Some clones in this sample may be carry-over from other donors' samples. The gene calls are TRBV6-1 and TRBJ2-5; no clear D gene. CDR3 DNA: TGTGCCAGCAGTGAAGCCCAAACCCCAGAGACCCAGTACTTC. It translates to CASSEAQTPETQYF.